This entry features one T cell receptor beta chain sequence. Its antigen is unidentified. The sample comes from a study of human versus mouse CDR3 diversity and MHC coevolution. Points from the study as a whole: About 1.7 million TCR beta clonotypes were estimated for humans, the largest repertoire. Clonal inequality was lowest in two of the three human donors.

The CDR3 contains 15 residues. Trimming took off 5 bases at V and 2 bases at J, with 12 bases between the two ends. CDR1 is SGHAT, CDR2 FQNNGV, per germline. Sequencing used immunoSEQ multiplex PCR; TCRdb keeps in-frame clones, though not all of them. Here the sample spans about 83,000 clones, roughly 90% being singletons. Cells were CD45RO-negative CD62L-positive naive CD4 T cells sorted from PBMCs. The TCR originated in a person aged 30 to 69 in good health. The specimen was naive CD4+ T cells from blood. Subset indicated: CD45RO-negative CD62L-positive naive CD4 T cells. This sequence joins TRBV11-2 and TRBJ1-4, with D perhaps matching TRBD1 (5 bases). This chain's CDR3 is CASSPVRGTNEKLFF. DNA of the CDR3: TGTGCCAGCAGCCCGGTACGGGGGACTAATGAAAAACTGTTTTTT.